A single sample is the source of the 9 T cell receptor beta chains below, sequenced in a study of cytomegalovirus exposure and HLA in healthy donors. The PCR employed 60 Vbeta primers together with 13 Jbeta primers. The assay was immunoSEQ multiplex PCR, and TCRdb's table has in-frame clones only and misses some. The sample consists of some 130,000 clones, more than 70% of them appearing once. Sequencing was done on a sample of PBMCs. These receptor sequences come from a human donor in good health.

The V call is TRBV10-3, the J call TRBJ1-4; 9 bases map to TRBD1. CDR1 is ENHRY, CDR2 SYGVKD, per germline. The CDR3 is 14 residues long. Trimming cost V 10 bases and J 4 bases; bases outside gene matches: 7. The chain's CDR3 is CATGQGDSNEKLFF. The CDR3 nucleotides are TGTGCCACGGGACAGGGTGACAGTAATGAAAAACTGTTTTTT.

The chain combines TRBV2 with TRBJ2-1; D perhaps matches TRBD2 (6 bases). In germline, CDR1 is SNHLY, CDR2 FYNNEI. This CDR3 is built from 10 residues. The ends were cut back, 8 bases at V and 12 bases at J, with 11 bases in the middle. This CDR3 is CASGGTLQFF. For the CDR3, the DNA is TGTGCCAGCGGGGGGACCCTGCAGTTCTTC.

In its sample, this clone was seen a few times. The chain couples TRBV10-3 to TRBJ1-4, with D maybe TRBD1 (5 bases). The CDR3 is 16 amino acids. The germline V gene encodes CDR1 ENHRY and CDR2 SYGVKD. Trimming stripped 4 bases from V and 0 bases from J, with 12 bases between. CDR3 sequence reads: CAISAYQGATNEKLFF. In nucleotides, the CDR3 is TGTGCCATCAGTGCTTACCAAGGGGCAACTAATGAAAAACTGTTTTTT.

The J gene is TRBJ1-2, the V gene TRBV5-1, with D perhaps matching TRBD1 (5 bases). The length of the CDR3 is 13 residues. Germline-derived CDR1 and CDR2 are SGHRS and YFSETQ. Trimming shortened V by 0 bases and J by 6 bases, and 9 bases separated the two germline ends. CDR3 amino acids: CASSLEGRDGYTF. CDR3 in DNA: TGCGCCAGCAGCTTGGAGGGGCGCGATGGCTACACCTTC.

CDR3 coding DNA: TGTGCCAGCAGCTTAGCGCGTCCCGGTGAGCAGTTCTTC. It is translated as CASSLARPGEQFF. The V call is TRBV7-9, the J call TRBJ2-1, with unresolved D. The CDR3 runs to 13 residues. V lost 0 bases, J lost 9 bases, and 9 bases lay in between. CDR1 is SEHNR and CDR2 is FQNEAQ in the germline V gene (reference sequence).

CDR3 residues: CASSDDRRYQETQYF. As DNA, the CDR3 is TGTGCCAGCAGTGACGACAGGAGGTACCAAGAGACCCAGTACTTC. The chain recombines TRBV2 with TRBJ2-5, with D perhaps TRBD1 (6 bases). The V end was cut by 3 bases, the J end by 0 bases, with 11 bases between. The V gene's germline CDR1 is SNHLY and CDR2 FYNNEI. This CDR3 spans 15 amino acids.

The chain employs TRBV5-1 and TRBJ2-7; 12 bases fit TRBD2. Trimming cost V 3 bases and J 2 bases; bases outside gene matches: 9. Germline V gene data show CDR1 as SGHRS and CDR2 as YFSETQ. The CDR3 sequence is 17 residues long. CDR3 protein: CASSYGRASGGAYEQYF. CDR3 DNA: TGCGCCAGCAGCTATGGGAGAGCTAGCGGGGGGGCCTACGAGCAGTACTTC.

V is TRBV5-5 and J is TRBJ1-2, with D perhaps matching TRBD1 (5 bases). The germline V gene encodes CDR1 SGHKS and CDR2 YYEKEE (reference sequence). The CDR3 loop spans 14 amino acids. V was shortened by 0 bases and J by 7 bases, with 13 bases between the two germline ends. The CDR3 sequence: CASSLAVGEVGYTF. The CDR3 nucleotides are TGTGCCAGCAGCTTGGCCGTAGGGGAAGTTGGCTACACCTTC.

V usage is TRBV5-6 and J usage is TRBJ2-2; D is ambiguous. The germline CDR1 and CDR2 sequences are SGHDT and YYEEEE. The length of the CDR3 is 16 residues. V was cut by 3 bases and J by 3 bases, with 15 bases left in between. Here the CDR3 DNA reads TGTGCCAGCAGCTCATTACTCCAAATCTACACCGGGGAGCTGTTTTTT. Amino acid sequence: CASSSLLQIYTGELFF. Combining the CDR3 with reference TRBV5-6 and TRBJ2-2 gives the whole variable domain DAGVTQSPTHLIKTRGQQVTLRCSPKSGHDTVSWYQQALGQGPQFIFQYYEEEERQRGNFPDRFSGHQFPNYSSELNVNALLLGDSALYLCASSSLLQIYTGELFFGEGSRLTVL.